The rows below give T cell receptor beta chains drawn from one sample of a study of blood T cell repertoires in COVID-19. Data came from immunoSEQ multiplex PCR; TCRdb stores just in-frame clones and leaves some out. The sample contains around 120,000 clones, roughly nine tenths of which appear only once. The sequenced material came from peripheral blood. These receptors were taken from a woman older than 75 with acute or convalescent COVID-19. Each CDR3 is given with its conserved first and last residue. A D gene is named only where the DNA matches it firmly. Clone size is stated in some rows and not others, as once, few, many or a class when expanded.

d_call: TRBD1
j_call: TRBJ1-2
clone_size: NA
v_call: TRBV6-5
cdr3_nt: TGTGCCAGCAGTTCCCGACAGGGGTATGGCTACACCTTC
cdr3_aa: CASSSRQGYGYTF

d_call: NA
j_call: TRBJ1-1
clone_size: NA
v_call: TRBV18
cdr3_nt: TGTGCCAGCTCACCTGTGGACAGCGGGAACACTGAAGCTTTCTTT
cdr3_aa: CASSPVDSGNTEAFF

d_call: NA
j_call: TRBJ2-3
clone_size: NA
v_call: TRBV5-1
cdr3_nt: TGCGCCAGCAGCTTGGCGGTCGGAACCGGGGTAGATACGCAGTATTTT
cdr3_aa: CASSLAVGTGVDTQYF

d_call: TRBD2
j_call: TRBJ2-1
clone_size: NA
v_call: TRBV10-3
cdr3_nt: TGTGCCACGGCGGGACTAGCGGGCGGCAATGAGCAGTTCTTC
cdr3_aa: CATAGLAGGNEQFF

d_call: NA
j_call: TRBJ2-7
clone_size: NA
v_call: TRBV7-9
cdr3_nt: TGTGCCAGCAGCTTACCAGGGATAAGCTCCTACGAGCAGTACTTC
cdr3_aa: CASSLPGISSYEQYF

d_call: NA
j_call: TRBJ1-2
clone_size: NA
v_call: TRBV28
cdr3_nt: TGTGCCAGCAGCCCTTACAGGGCTCAGGGCTACACCTTC
cdr3_aa: CASSPYRAQGYTF

d_call: NA
j_call: TRBJ1-2
clone_size: once
v_call: TRBV18
cdr3_nt: TGTGCCAGCTCACCACCGGTTAGGAGTAACTATGGCTACACCTTC
cdr3_aa: CASSPPVRSNYGYTF

d_call: TRBD2
j_call: TRBJ2-1
clone_size: once
v_call: TRBV5-1
cdr3_nt: TGCGCCAGCAGCTTGGGGACTAGCGGGGGGGCCTCCTACTACAATGAGCAGTTCTTC
cdr3_aa: CASSLGTSGGASYYNEQFF

d_call: NA
j_call: TRBJ2-3
clone_size: NA
v_call: TRBV9
cdr3_nt: TGTGCCAGCAGCGTAGAGCCAGATACGCAGTATTTT
cdr3_aa: CASSVEPDTQYF

d_call: TRBD1
j_call: TRBJ2-6
clone_size: NA
v_call: TRBV19
cdr3_nt: TGTGCCAGTAGCCGAACAGGGGACGGGGCCAACGTCCTGACTTTC
cdr3_aa: CASSRTGDGANVLTF

d_call: TRBD2
j_call: TRBJ2-1
clone_size: NA
v_call: TRBV7-9
cdr3_nt: TGTGCCAGCAGCCTTAGCGGGGGGACCTACAATGAGCAGTTCTTC
cdr3_aa: CASSLSGGTYNEQFF

d_call: NA
j_call: TRBJ1-3
clone_size: NA
v_call: TRBV28
cdr3_nt: TGTGCCAGCAGTTCTGTAGGAGCGGGAAACACCATATATTTT
cdr3_aa: CASSSVGAGNTIYF

d_call: TRBD1
j_call: TRBJ1-1
clone_size: NA
v_call: TRBV15
cdr3_nt: TGTGCCACCAGCAGAGGACAGGGGGCGCTTGCTTTCTTT
cdr3_aa: CATSRGQGALAFF

d_call: NA
j_call: TRBJ2-3
clone_size: once
v_call: TRBV5-1
cdr3_nt: TGCGCCAGCAGCTTGACGGGGTCCGCAGATACGCAGTATTTT
cdr3_aa: CASSLTGSADTQYF

d_call: NA
j_call: TRBJ1-1
clone_size: NA
v_call: TRBV18
cdr3_nt: TGTGCCAGCTCGCCCGGACAGTTGAACACTGAAGCTTTCTTT
cdr3_aa: CASSPGQLNTEAFF

d_call: TRBD2
j_call: TRBJ2-1
clone_size: NA
v_call: TRBV30
cdr3_nt: TGTGCCTGGAGTGTAAAAGCGGGGGGACGGAATGAGCAGTTCTTC
cdr3_aa: CAWSVKAGGRNEQFF

d_call: TRBD2
j_call: TRBJ2-7
clone_size: few
v_call: TRBV18
cdr3_nt: TGTGCCAGCTCCCTCGGGGGGTACGGCGAGCAGTACTTC
cdr3_aa: CASSLGGYGEQYF

d_call: TRBD2
j_call: TRBJ2-5
clone_size: NA
v_call: TRBV28
cdr3_nt: TGTGCCAGCAGCAGCAGCGGGGGGCCGGAGACCCAGTACTTC
cdr3_aa: CASSSSGGPETQYF

d_call: NA
j_call: TRBJ1-1
clone_size: few
v_call: TRBV30
cdr3_nt: TGTGCCTGGAGCCGCAAGCGGGAAGGGGGGAGGACTGAAGCTTTCTTT
cdr3_aa: CAWSRKREGGRTEAFF

d_call: NA
j_call: TRBJ1-4
clone_size: NA
v_call: TRBV7-8
cdr3_nt: TGTGCCAGCAGCTTTGCGGGGCGGGAAAAACTGTTTTTT
cdr3_aa: CASSFAGREKLFF

d_call: NA
j_call: TRBJ1-5
clone_size: NA
v_call: TRBV27
cdr3_nt: TGTGCCAGCAGTTTGAGTCGGTATAGCAATCAGCCCCAGCATTTT
cdr3_aa: CASSLSRYSNQPQHF

d_call: TRBD1
j_call: TRBJ2-3
clone_size: NA
v_call: TRBV5-1
cdr3_nt: TGCGCCAGCAGCCCACAGGGGGGAAGCACAGATACGCAGTATTTT
cdr3_aa: CASSPQGGSTDTQYF

d_call: NA
j_call: TRBJ2-1
clone_size: NA
v_call: TRBV7-2
cdr3_nt: TGTGCCAGCAGATTTAGCTCCTACAATGAGCAGTTCTTC
cdr3_aa: CASRFSSYNEQFF

d_call: NA
j_call: TRBJ2-7
clone_size: NA
v_call: TRBV5-1
cdr3_nt: TGCGCCAGCAGACCCACTGTGGACGGGACCTACGAGCAGTACTTC
cdr3_aa: CASRPTVDGTYEQYF

d_call: NA
j_call: TRBJ1-1
clone_size: NA
v_call: TRBV5-8
cdr3_nt: TGTGCCAGCAGCCTAGGGACTGGGAACACTGAAGCTTTCTTT
cdr3_aa: CASSLGTGNTEAFF

d_call: NA
j_call: TRBJ2-1
clone_size: NA
v_call: TRBV29-1
cdr3_nt: TGCAGCGTCGGGAAGTCGGATGAGCAGTTCTTC
cdr3_aa: CSVGKSDEQFF

d_call: TRBD1
j_call: TRBJ2-4
clone_size: once
v_call: TRBV11-2
cdr3_nt: TGTGCCAGCAGCATCTTGACAGGGGCCAAAAACATTCAGTACTTC
cdr3_aa: CASSILTGAKNIQYF

d_call: TRBD1
j_call: TRBJ1-1
clone_size: NA
v_call: TRBV18
cdr3_nt: TGTGCCAGCTCACCGACACGCGGACAGGGGTGGACTGAAGCTTTCTTT
cdr3_aa: CASSPTRGQGWTEAFF